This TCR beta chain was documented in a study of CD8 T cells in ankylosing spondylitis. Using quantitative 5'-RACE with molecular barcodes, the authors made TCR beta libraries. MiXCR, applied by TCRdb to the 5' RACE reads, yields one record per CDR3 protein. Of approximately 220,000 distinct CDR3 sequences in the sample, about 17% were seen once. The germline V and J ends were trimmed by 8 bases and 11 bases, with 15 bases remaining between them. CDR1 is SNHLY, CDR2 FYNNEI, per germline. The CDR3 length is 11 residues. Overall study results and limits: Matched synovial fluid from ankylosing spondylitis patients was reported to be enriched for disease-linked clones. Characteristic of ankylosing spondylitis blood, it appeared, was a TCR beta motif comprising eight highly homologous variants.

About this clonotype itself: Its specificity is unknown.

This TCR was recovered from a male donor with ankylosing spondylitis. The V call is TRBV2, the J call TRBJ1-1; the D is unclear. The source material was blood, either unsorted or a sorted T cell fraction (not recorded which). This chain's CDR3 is CASRNPREAFF. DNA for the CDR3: TGTGCCAGCCGAAATCCGAGGGAGGCTTTCTTT.